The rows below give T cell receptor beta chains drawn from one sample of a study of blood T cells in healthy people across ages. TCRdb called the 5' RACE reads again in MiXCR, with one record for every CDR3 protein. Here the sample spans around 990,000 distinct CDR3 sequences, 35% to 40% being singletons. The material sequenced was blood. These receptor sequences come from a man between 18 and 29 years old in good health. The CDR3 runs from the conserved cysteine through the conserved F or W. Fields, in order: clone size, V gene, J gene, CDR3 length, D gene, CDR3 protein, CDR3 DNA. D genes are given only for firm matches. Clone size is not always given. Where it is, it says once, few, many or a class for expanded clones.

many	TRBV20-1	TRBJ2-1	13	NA	CSADLSSYNEQFF	TGCAGTGCGGACTTGTCCTCCTACAATGAGCAGTTCTTC
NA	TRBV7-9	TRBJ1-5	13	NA	CASSLGSMQPQHF	TGTGCCAGCAGCTTAGGTTCCATGCAGCCCCAGCATTTT
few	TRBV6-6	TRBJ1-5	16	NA	CASSAGTGILDQPQHF	TGTGCCAGCAGTGCCGGGACGGGAATTTTGGATCAGCCCCAGCATTTT
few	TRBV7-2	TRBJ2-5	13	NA	CASSLGELETQYF	TGTGCCAGCAGCTTAGGGGAATTAGAGACCCAGTACTTC
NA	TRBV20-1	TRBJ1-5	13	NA	CSARERQNQPQHF	TGCAGTGCTAGAGAACGCCAGAATCAGCCCCAGCATTTT
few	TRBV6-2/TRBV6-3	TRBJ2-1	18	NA	CASSYLLKRGGLYNEQFF	TGTGCCAGCAGTTACCTCCTTAAGAGGGGGGGCCTCTACAATGAGCAGTTCTTC
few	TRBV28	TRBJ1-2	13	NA	CASKPPQKGGYTF	TGTGCCAGCAAACCCCCACAAAAGGGGGGCTACACCTTC
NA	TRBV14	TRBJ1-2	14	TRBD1	CASSLRTGGTGYTF	TGTGCCAGCAGCCTTCGGACAGGGGGAACGGGCTACACCTTC
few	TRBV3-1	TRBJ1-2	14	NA	CASSQDRSIYGYTF	TGTGCCAGCAGCCAAGATCGAAGTATCTATGGCTACACCTTC
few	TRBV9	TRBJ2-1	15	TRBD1	CASSGEGQGFNEQFF	TGTGCCAGCAGCGGGGAGGGACAGGGGTTCAATGAGCAGTTCTTC
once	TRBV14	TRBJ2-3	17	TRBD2	CASSHLKGRATTDTQYF	TGTGCCAGCAGCCACCTTAAGGGGAGGGCTACCACAGATACGCAGTATTTT
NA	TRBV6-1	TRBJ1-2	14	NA	CASSVGLANYGYTF	TGTGCCAGCAGTGTCGGGCTAGCTAACTATGGCTACACCTTC
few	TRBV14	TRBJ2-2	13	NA	CASSQSNTGELFF	TGTGCCAGCAGCCAATCGAACACCGGGGAGCTGTTTTTT
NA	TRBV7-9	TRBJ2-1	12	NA	CASSPPFDEQFF	TGTGCCAGCAGCCCGCCCTTCGATGAGCAGTTCTTC
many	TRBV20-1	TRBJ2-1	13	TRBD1	CSASGQPNNEQFF	TGCAGTGCTTCGGGACAGCCTAACAATGAGCAGTTCTTC
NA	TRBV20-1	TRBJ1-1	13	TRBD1	CSATGAMNTEAFF	TGCAGCGCCACAGGGGCTATGAACACTGAAGCTTTCTTT
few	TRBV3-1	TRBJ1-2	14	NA	CASSQDRQTYGYTF	TGTGCCAGCAGCCAAGACAGACAGACCTATGGCTACACCTTC
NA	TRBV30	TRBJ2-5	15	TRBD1	CAWSPGQDLQETQYF	TGTGCCTGGAGCCCGGGACAGGATCTACAAGAGACCCAGTACTTC
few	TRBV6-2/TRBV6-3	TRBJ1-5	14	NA	CASSYVQDNQPQHF	TGTGCCAGCAGTTACGTACAGGATAATCAGCCCCAGCATTTT
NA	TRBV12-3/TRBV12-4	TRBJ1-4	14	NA	CASSVGRENEKLFF	TGTGCCAGCAGTGTCGGACGTGAAAATGAAAAACTGTTTTTT
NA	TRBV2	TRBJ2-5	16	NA	CASRGDRQPLRETQYF	TGTGCCAGCCGGGGCGACAGACAACCTTTACGGGAGACCCAGTACTTC
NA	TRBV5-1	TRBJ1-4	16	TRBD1	CASSRGHRDRAEKLFF	TGCGCCAGCAGCCGGGGACACCGGGACAGGGCTGAAAAACTGTTTTTT
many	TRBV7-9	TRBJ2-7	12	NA	CASSLEIYEQYF	TGTGCCAGCAGCTTAGAAATCTACGAGCAGTACTTC
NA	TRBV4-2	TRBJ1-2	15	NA	CASSQEWSVPRGYTF	TGTGCCAGCAGCCAAGAGTGGTCTGTACCTAGGGGCTACACCTTC
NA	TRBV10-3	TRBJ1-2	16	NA	CATSEALGGLNYGYTF	TGTGCCACCAGTGAAGCCCTTGGGGGACTAAACTATGGCTACACCTTC
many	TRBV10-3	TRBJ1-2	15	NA	CAIRHGTDTNYGYTF	TGTGCCATCAGACACGGGACGGACACTAACTATGGCTACACCTTC
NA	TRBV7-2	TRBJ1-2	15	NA	CASSPGDPLAYGYTF	TGTGCCAGCAGCCCCGGGGACCCCCTGGCATATGGCTACACCTTC